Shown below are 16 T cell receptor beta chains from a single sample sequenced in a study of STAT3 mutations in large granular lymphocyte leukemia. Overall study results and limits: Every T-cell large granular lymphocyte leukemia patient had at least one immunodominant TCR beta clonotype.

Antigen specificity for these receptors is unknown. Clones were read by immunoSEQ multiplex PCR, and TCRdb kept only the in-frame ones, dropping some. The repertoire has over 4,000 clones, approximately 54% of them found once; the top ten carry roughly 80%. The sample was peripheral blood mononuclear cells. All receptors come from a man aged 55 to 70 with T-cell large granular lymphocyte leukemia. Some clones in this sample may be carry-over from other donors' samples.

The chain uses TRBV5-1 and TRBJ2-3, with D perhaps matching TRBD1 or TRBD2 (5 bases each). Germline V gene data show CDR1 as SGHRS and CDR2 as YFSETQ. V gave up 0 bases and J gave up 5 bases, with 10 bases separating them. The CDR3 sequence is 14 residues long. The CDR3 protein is CASSLAVGRDTQYF. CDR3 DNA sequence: TGCGCCAGCAGCTTGGCCGTGGGACGAGATACGCAGTATTTT.

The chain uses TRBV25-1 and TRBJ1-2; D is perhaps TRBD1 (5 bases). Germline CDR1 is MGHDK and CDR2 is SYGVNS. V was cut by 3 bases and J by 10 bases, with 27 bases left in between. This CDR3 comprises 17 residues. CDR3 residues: CASSEIKGGQGIFAYTF. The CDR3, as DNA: TGTGCCAGCAGTGAGATAAAAGGAGGGCAGGGCATTTTTGCCTACACCTTC.

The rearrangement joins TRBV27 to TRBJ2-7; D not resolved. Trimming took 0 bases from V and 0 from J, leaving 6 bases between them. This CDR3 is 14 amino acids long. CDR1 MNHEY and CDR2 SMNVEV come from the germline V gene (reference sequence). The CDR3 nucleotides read TGTGCCAGCAGTTTATCGAGGAGCTCCTACGAGCAGTACTTC. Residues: CASSLSRSSYEQYF.

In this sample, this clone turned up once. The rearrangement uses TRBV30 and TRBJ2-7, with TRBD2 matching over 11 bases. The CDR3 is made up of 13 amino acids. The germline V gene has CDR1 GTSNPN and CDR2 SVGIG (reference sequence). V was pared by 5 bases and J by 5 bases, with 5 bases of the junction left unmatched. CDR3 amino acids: CAWLAGGPHEQYF. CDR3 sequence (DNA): TGTGCCTGGTTAGCGGGGGGGCCCCACGAGCAGTACTTC.

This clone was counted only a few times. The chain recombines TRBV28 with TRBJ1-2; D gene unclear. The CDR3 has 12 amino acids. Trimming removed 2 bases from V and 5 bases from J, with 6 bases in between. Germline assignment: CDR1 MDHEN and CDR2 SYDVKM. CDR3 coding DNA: TGTGCCAGCAGTTTACAGGATTATGGCTACACCTTC. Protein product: CASSLQDYGYTF.

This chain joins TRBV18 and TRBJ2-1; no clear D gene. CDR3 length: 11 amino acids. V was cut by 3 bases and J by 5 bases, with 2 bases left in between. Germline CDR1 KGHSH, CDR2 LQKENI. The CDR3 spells CASSPDNEQFF. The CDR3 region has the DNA TGTGCCAGCTCACCGGACAATGAGCAGTTCTTC. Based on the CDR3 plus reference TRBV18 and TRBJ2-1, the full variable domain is NAGVMQNPRHLVRRRGQEARLRCSPMKGHSHVYWYRQLPEEGLKFMVYLQKENIIDESGMPKERFSAEFPKEGPSILRIQQVVRGDSAAYFCASSPDNEQFFGPGTRLTVL.

The CDR3 spells CASSRGDRGPLAKNIQYF. The CDR3 DNA reads TGCGCCAGCAGCAGGGGGGACAGGGGACCATTAGCCAAAAACATTCAGTACTTC. This chain links TRBV5-1 with TRBJ2-4; TRBD1 matches at 10 bases. The CDR3 has 18 residues. V dropped 4 bases and J dropped 0; count of bases not matched to a gene: 10. The V gene's germline CDR1 is SGHRS and CDR2 YFSETQ.

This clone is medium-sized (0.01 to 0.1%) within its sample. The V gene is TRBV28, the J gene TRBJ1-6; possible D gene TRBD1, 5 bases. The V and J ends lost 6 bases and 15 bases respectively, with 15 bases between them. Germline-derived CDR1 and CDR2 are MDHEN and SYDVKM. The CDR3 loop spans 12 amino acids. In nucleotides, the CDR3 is TGTGCCAGCAGCCCCCCGAGGGGAGGCCTCCACTTT. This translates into CASSPPRGGLHF. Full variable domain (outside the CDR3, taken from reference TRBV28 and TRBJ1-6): DVKVTQSSRYLVKRTGEKVFLECVQDMDHENMFWYRQDPGLGLRLIYFSYDVKMKEKGDIPEGYSVSREKKERFSLILESASTNQTSMYLCASSPPRGGLHFGNGTRLTVT.

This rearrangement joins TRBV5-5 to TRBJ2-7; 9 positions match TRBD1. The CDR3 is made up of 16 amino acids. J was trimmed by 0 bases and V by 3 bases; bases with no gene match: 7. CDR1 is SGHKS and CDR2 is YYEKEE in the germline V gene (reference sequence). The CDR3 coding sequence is TGTGCCAGCAGCTGGGGGGGGACAGGGTACTCCTACGAGCAGTACTTC. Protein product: CASSWGGTGYSYEQYF. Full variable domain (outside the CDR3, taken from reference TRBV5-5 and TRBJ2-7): DAGVTQSPTHLIKTRGQQVTLRCSPISGHKSVSWYQQVLGQGPQFIFQYYEKEERGRGNFPDRFSARQFPNYSSELNVNALLLGDSALYLCASSWGGTGYSYEQYFGPGTRLTVT.

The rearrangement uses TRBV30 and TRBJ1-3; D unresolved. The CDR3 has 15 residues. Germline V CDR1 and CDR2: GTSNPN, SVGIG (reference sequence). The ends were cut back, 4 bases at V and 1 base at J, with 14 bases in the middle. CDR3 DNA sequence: TGTGCCTGGAAAGAGCAAAGCTTATCTGGAAACACCATATATTTT. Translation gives CAWKEQSLSGNTIYF. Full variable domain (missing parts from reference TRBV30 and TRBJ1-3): SQTIHQWPATLVQPVGSPLSLECTVEGTSNPNLYWYRQAAGRGLQLLFYSVGIGQISSEVPQNLSASRPQDRQFILSSKKLLLSDSGFYLCAWKEQSLSGNTIYFGEGSWLTVV.

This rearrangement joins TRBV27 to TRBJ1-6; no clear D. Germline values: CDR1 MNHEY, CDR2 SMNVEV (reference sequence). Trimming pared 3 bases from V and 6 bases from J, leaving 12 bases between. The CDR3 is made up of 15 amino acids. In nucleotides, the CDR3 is TGTGCCAGCAGTTTCGGGGAAGGAACTAATTCACCCCTCCACTTT. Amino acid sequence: CASSFGEGTNSPLHF.

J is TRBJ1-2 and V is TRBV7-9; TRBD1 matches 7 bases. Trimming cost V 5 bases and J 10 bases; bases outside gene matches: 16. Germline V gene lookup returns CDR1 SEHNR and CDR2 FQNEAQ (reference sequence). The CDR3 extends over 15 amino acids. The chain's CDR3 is CASSPRTGPPTDYTF. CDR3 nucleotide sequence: TGTGCCAGCAGCCCCCGGACAGGACCTCCGACCGACTACACCTTC.

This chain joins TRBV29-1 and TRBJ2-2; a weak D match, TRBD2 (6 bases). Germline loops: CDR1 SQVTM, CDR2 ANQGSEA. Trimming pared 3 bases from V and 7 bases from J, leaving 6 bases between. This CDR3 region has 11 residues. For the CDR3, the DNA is TGCAGCGTTGAGCGGGGCGGGGAGCTGTTTTTT. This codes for CSVERGGELFF.

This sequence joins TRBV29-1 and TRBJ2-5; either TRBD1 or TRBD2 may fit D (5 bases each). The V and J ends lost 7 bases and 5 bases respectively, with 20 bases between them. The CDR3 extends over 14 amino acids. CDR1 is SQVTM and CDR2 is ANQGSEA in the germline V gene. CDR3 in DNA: TGCAGCGCCGGTGGCTGGGGGTATGGGGAGACCCAGTACTTC. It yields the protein CSAGGWGYGETQYF.

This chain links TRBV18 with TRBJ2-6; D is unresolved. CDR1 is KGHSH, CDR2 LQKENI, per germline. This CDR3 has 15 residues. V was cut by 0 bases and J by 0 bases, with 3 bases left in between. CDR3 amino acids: CASSPPRSGANVLTF. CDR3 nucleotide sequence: TGTGCCAGCTCACCACCCCGCTCTGGGGCCAACGTCCTGACTTTC.

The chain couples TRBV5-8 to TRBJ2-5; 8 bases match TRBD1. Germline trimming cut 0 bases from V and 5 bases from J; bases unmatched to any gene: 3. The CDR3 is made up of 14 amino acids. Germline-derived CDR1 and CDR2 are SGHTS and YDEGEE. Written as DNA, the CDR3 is TGTGCCAGCAGCTTGGGGACAGGGCACGAGACCCAGTACTTC. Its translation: CASSLGTGHETQYF.